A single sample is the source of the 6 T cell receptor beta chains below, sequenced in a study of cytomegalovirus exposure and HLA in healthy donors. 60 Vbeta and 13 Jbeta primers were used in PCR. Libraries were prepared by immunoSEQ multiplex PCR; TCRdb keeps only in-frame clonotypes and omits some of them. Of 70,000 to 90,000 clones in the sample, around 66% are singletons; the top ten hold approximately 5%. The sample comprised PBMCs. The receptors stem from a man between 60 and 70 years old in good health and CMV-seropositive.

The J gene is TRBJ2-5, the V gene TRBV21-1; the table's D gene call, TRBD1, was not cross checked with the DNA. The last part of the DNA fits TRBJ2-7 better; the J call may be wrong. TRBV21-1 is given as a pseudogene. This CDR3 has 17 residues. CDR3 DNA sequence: TGTGCCAGCAGCAAAGGCGACAGGTTCCCCGTTCCCTACGAGCAGTACTTC. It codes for CASSKGDRFPVPYEQYF.

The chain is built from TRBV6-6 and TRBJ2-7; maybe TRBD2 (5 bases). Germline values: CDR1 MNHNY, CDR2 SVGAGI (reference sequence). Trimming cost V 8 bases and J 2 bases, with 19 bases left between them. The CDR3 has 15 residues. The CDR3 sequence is CASRPSGGNPYEQYF. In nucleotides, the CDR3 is TGTGCCAGCCGACCTTCCGGAGGAAACCCCTACGAGCAGTACTTC.

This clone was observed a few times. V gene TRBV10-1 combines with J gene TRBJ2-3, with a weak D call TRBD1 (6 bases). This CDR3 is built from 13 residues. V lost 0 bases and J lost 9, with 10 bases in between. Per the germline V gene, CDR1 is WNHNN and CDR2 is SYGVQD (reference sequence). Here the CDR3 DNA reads TGCGCCAGCAGTGAGTCGGGGCAGGGGACGCAGTATTTT. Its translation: CASSESGQGTQYF.

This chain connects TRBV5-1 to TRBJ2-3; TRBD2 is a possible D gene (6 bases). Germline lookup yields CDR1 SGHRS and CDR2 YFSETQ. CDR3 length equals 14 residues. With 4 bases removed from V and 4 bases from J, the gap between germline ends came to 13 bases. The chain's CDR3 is CASSLDGSADTQYF. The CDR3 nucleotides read TGCGCCAGCAGCCTCGACGGGAGCGCAGATACGCAGTATTTT.

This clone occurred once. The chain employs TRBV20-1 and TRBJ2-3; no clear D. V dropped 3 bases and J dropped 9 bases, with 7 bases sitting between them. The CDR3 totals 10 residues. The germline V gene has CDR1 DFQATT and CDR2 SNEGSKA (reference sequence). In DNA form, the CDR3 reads TGCAGTGCTAGGGCCCCCACGCAGTATTTT. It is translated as CSARAPTQYF.

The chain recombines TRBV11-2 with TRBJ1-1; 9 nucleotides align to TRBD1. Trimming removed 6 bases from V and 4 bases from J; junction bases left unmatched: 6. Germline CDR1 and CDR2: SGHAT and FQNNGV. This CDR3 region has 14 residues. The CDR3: CASSPTGGGTEAFF. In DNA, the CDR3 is TGTGCCAGCAGTCCCACAGGGGGCGGCACTGAAGCTTTCTTT.